This T cell receptor beta chain is drawn from a study of blood T cell repertoires in COVID-19. In the study overall: Sites in the United States, Italy and Spain provided acute and convalescent COVID-19 samples. PBMCs, B-cell-depleted T cells, or T cells were the source of the cDNA or gDNA that made up the material.

This clone appeared once. Original data processing: Counts of nucleated cells, estimated from reference gene primer amplification, were obtained. Using immunoSEQ multiplex PCR, the repertoire was profiled, and TCRdb retains in-frame clones only, with some absent. That table furnishes V, J and clone size, whereas the DNA furnished D and trimming. The data contain about 110,000 clones, approximately 87% of them singletons. Germline V gene data show CDR1 as SGHRS and CDR2 as YFSETQ. The CDR3 consists of 14 residues. The ends were cut back, 3 bases at V and 8 bases at J, with 17 bases in the middle. The chain employs TRBV5-1 and TRBJ1-1, with D possibly TRBD1 on 6 matching bases. Sequencing was performed on peripheral blood. The clonotype was recovered from a woman in her sixties with acute or convalescent COVID-19. The CDR3 loop is CASSSEGGRREAFF. The CDR3 DNA reads as TGCGCCAGCAGCTCTGAAGGGGGACGGAGGGAAGCTTTCTTT.